The 21 T cell receptor beta chains presented below share a single source sample, sequenced in a study of shared clonotypes between healthy human individuals (TCRdb year 2020). Receptors were amplified or captured by the immunoSEQ multiplex PCR assay. TCRdb retrieved this table from immuneACCESS and kept in-frame rearrangements only. Not all clones are present; in checked studies, unresolved V genes account for under half, and no reason is known for the remainder. The sample table holds approximately 250,000 clones, of which over 50% were seen once. The top ten hold 11% of the sample. The sample comprised memory CD4+ T cells sorted from blood. The cell subset or site label corresponds to: CD45RA-negative fraction. All receptors derive from a man aged 25-45 years in good health.

DNA of the CDR3: TGTGCCAGCAGCCCGTCGGGAGGCACAGATACGCAGTATTTT. As protein: CASSPSGGTDTQYF. This chain connects TRBV7-9 to TRBJ2-3; D possibly corresponds to TRBD2 (6 bases). The CDR3 runs 14 residues. The V gene's germline CDR1 is SEHNR and CDR2 FQNEAQ (reference sequence). Trimming left V 5 bases short and J 1 base short, with 10 bases between.

The chain links TRBV10-2 to TRBJ2-1; TRBD1 might be the D (5 bases). The CDR3 runs to 15 residues. The V gene lost 7 bases and the J gene lost 7 bases, with 20 bases spanning the gap. Germline values: CDR1 WSHSY, CDR2 SAAADI. The CDR3 DNA reads TGCGCCAGCAAGCGAAGGGGCAGCTCCGCTAATGAGCAGTTCTTC. This encodes CASKRRGSSANEQFF.

Only one count was recorded for this clone. The rearrangement joins TRBV5-1 to TRBJ2-1, with TRBD1 as a possible D gene (6 bases). V was cut by 2 bases and J by 0 bases, with 15 bases left in between. Per the germline V gene, CDR1 is SGHRS and CDR2 is YFSETQ. The CDR3 covers 17 residues. In DNA, the CDR3 is TGCGCCAGCAGCTTATACTTAGCAGGGGTCTCCTACAATGAGCAGTTCTTC. Its translation is CASSLYLAGVSYNEQFF.

The rearrangement links TRBV5-5 to TRBJ2-7; TRBD2 aligns across 8 bases. This CDR3 has 14 amino acids. The germline CDR1 and CDR2 sequences are SGHKS and YYEKEE (reference sequence). With 4 bases clipped from V and 3 bases from J, the junction kept 6 bases outside the gene matches. The CDR3 loop is CASSPGGAVYEQYF. The CDR3 nucleotides read TGTGCCAGCAGCCCGGGGGGGGCAGTCTACGAGCAGTACTTC.

The chain is built from TRBV7-2 and TRBJ1-5; D call uncertain. This CDR3 region has 16 residues. V lost 1 base and J 0 bases, leaving 10 bases between the germline ends. From germline, CDR1 is SGHTA and CDR2 FQGNSA. The DNA for the CDR3 is TGTGCCAGCAGCTTAGATGCTTTCCTTAGCAATCAGCCCCAGCATTTT. Translation: CASSLDAFLSNQPQHF.

As regards this clone: Different DNA sequences within this sample yield the same CDR3. CDR3 DNA: TGCAGTGCTCCAGAGACCCAGTACTTC. This translates into CSAPETQYF. This chain joins TRBV20-1 and TRBJ2-5; D is undetermined. Per the germline V gene, CDR1 is DFQATT and CDR2 is SNEGSKA (reference sequence). V lost 5 bases to trimming and J lost 4 bases, with 2 bases between them. This CDR3 contains 9 residues.

The chain uses TRBV7-2 and TRBJ2-4; TRBD1 aligns across 8 bases. J was trimmed by 9 bases and V by 5 bases; bases with no gene match: 9. The CDR3 totals 14 residues. Germline V lookup: CDR1 SGHTA, CDR2 FQGNSA. CDR3 in DNA: TGTGCCAGCAGCGTCAGGGGGCGGCGGAGCATTCAGTACTTC. It translates to CASSVRGRRSIQYF.

This clone was recorded only once. Written as DNA, the CDR3 is TGTGCCAGCAGTTCTCGTTTTGCCACTGAAGCTTTCTTT. It is translated as CASSSRFATEAFF. This chain joins TRBV6-5 and TRBJ1-1; D is unresolved. This CDR3 is built from 13 residues. V gave up 4 bases and J gave up 4 bases, with 10 bases separating them. From germline, CDR1 is MNHEY and CDR2 SVGAGI.

This chain connects TRBV28 to TRBJ1-3; the D is unclear. Trimming left V 2 bases short and J 0 bases short, with 8 bases between. Germline V gene lookup returns CDR1 MDHEN and CDR2 SYDVKM. The CDR3 sequence is 15 residues long. The CDR3 protein is CASSLGGSSGNTIYF. CDR3 DNA: TGTGCCAGCAGTTTAGGCGGGAGCTCTGGAAACACCATATATTTT.

The gene calls are TRBV2 and TRBJ2-3; TRBD2 matches at 13 bases. The CDR3 runs 18 residues. Germline CDR1 and CDR2: SNHLY and FYNNEI. V lost 5 bases to trimming and J lost 0 bases; unmatched junction nucleotides: 8. The CDR3 nucleotides read TGTGCCAGCAGTATGCTTAGGACTAGCGGGGGTAGCACAGATACGCAGTATTTT. This encodes CASSMLRTSGGSTDTQYF.

This chain connects TRBV5-1 to TRBJ2-1; 10 bases map to TRBD2. The CDR3 consists of 17 residues. The trim removed 4 bases at V and 7 bases at J, leaving 14 bases unmatched. Germline CDR1 is SGHRS and CDR2 is YFSETQ. The CDR3 is CASSQDSSSGSGNEQFF. CDR3 bases: TGCGCCAGCAGCCAGGATTCGTCTAGCGGGAGTGGGAATGAGCAGTTCTTC.

This clone was counted a few times. This chain joins TRBV6-5 and TRBJ2-7; D remains unclear. The CDR3 consists of 14 residues. CDR1 MNHEY and CDR2 SVGAGI come from the germline V gene. V lost 0 bases and J lost 3, with 9 bases in between. CDR3 sequence (DNA): TGTGCCAGCAGTTACTCGATGGCTAGCTACGAGCAGTACTTC. The encoded protein is CASSYSMASYEQYF.

This clone was picked up one time. V is TRBV6-5 and J is TRBJ1-5; the D gene is possibly TRBD1 (6 bases). The germline V and J ends were trimmed by 6 bases and 1 base, with 13 bases remaining between them. CDR1 MNHEY and CDR2 SVGAGI come from the germline V gene. The CDR3 is made up of 15 amino acids. The CDR3 nucleotides are TGTGCCAGCAGAACAGGGTTAGCAAGCAATCAGCCCCAGCATTTT. This gives the protein CASRTGLASNQPQHF.

There are many counts of this clone. V is TRBV6-1 and J is TRBJ2-5; TRBD2 is a possible D gene (6 bases). V lost 4 bases and J lost 2, with 14 bases in between. Germline CDR1 is MNHNS and CDR2 is SASEGT. The CDR3 is made up of 15 amino acids. In nucleotides, the CDR3 is TGTGCCAGCAGTGCGGGCGGGACGCTACAAGAGACCCAGTACTTC. It is translated as CASSAGGTLQETQYF.

This chain links TRBV5-8 with TRBJ2-1; no reliable D call. The CDR3 runs to 14 residues. CDR1 and CDR2 (germline): SGHTS, YDEGEE. V was shortened by 6 bases and J by 5 bases, with 15 bases between the two germline ends. The CDR3 here is CASNRERLNNEQFF. In nucleotides, the CDR3 is TGTGCCAGCAACCGAGAAAGACTGAACAATGAGCAGTTCTTC.

This clone was detected ten times or more. The chain has TRBV30 and TRBJ1-5; 10 nucleotides line up with TRBD1. V shed 2 bases and J 4 bases; nucleotides not matched to a gene: 8. The CDR3 extends over 16 amino acids. The germline V gene has CDR1 GTSNPN and CDR2 SVGIG (reference sequence). CDR3 loop: CAWSHTTGQGNQPQHF. CDR3 DNA sequence: TGTGCCTGGAGTCACACAACGGGACAGGGGAATCAGCCCCAGCATTTT.

This clone came up many times. V gene TRBV9 combines with J gene TRBJ2-7; 12 nucleotides align to TRBD2. There are 14 residues in the CDR3. CDR1 is SGDLS and CDR2 is YYNGEE in the germline V gene. The J segment lost 9 bases and the V segment lost 4 bases, leaving 8 bases of the junction unmatched. For the CDR3, the DNA is TGTGCCAGCAGCTCGAGGACTAGCGGGGCCGGGCAGTACTTC. It specifies CASSSRTSGAGQYF.

This clone was seen more than once but under ten times. V usage is TRBV29-1 and J usage is TRBJ2-5; D gene ambiguous. This CDR3 has 11 amino acids. The ends were cut back, 2 bases at V and 7 bases at J, with 8 bases in the middle. CDR1 SQVTM and CDR2 ANQGSEA come from the germline V gene. CDR3: CSVEIPGTQYF. The DNA of the CDR3 is TGCAGCGTTGAAATCCCCGGGACCCAGTACTTC.

The rearrangement uses TRBV7-2 and TRBJ1-2; tentative D call: TRBD1 (5 bases). V lost 5 bases and J 4 bases, leaving 14 bases between the germline ends. The CDR3 is made up of 14 amino acids. Germline V lookup: CDR1 SGHTA, CDR2 FQGNSA. The CDR3 reads CASSPLAGGYGYTF. CDR3 nucleotide sequence: TGTGCCAGCAGCCCTCTGGCGGGGGGCTATGGCTACACCTTC.

This chain uses TRBV20-1 with TRBJ1-2, with D uncertain. V shed 5 bases and J shed 10 bases, with 14 bases lying between them. This CDR3 has 11 residues. Germline lookup yields CDR1 DFQATT and CDR2 SNEGSKA (reference sequence). The CDR3 region is CSAANRLFYTF. The DNA of the CDR3 is TGCAGTGCTGCGAACCGTTTATTCTACACCTTC.

This clone came up once. CDR3 in amino acids: CASSLNAGTEQYF. In nucleotides, the CDR3 is TGTGCCAGCAGCCTTAACGCAGGGACCGAGCAGTACTTC. The rearrangement links TRBV7-2 to TRBJ2-7, with D possibly being TRBD1 or TRBD2 (5 bases each). The V end lost 5 bases, the J end lost 6 bases, and 14 bases lay between the germline ends. The germline V gene encodes CDR1 SGHTA and CDR2 FQGNSA. CDR3 length: 13 amino acids.